The clone carrying this T cell receptor (beta chain) was counted at least ten times. Its antigen is unknown. These data come from a study of T cell repertoires in cytomegalovirus infection. Study-level information: A matching HLA type, together with CMV infection, was signaled by public TCR beta signatures.

Findings of the study overall: Using cumulative public TCR beta family frequency, the authors identified those who carried CMV together with the relevant HLA. HLA-C-restricted TCR beta clonotypes specific for CMV led the ex vivo response.

TCRdb re-called the reads through MiXCR, storing one row per CDR3 protein. Among roughly 230,000 distinct CDR3 sequences, roughly 6.5% were seen once, and the ten largest hold roughly 6.5%. The CDR3 extends over 13 amino acids. Germline CDR1 reads SGHVS; CDR2 reads FQNEAQ. Trimming shortened V by 5 bases and J by 6 bases, and 13 bases separated the two germline ends. This clonotype originated in a human donor in good health (CMV status not recorded). Some clones in this sample may be carry-over from other donors' samples. The sequenced sample was PBMCs. The genes are TRBV7-8 and TRBJ1-1; D is unclear. The CDR3 DNA sequence: TGTGCCAGCAGCCTCTCGGGGTCCCCTGAAGCTTTCTTT. The encoded protein is CASSLSGSPEAFF.